The 30 T cell receptor beta chains below were found in one sample sequenced in a study of beta chain features in type 1 diabetes. Reverse transcription of all isolated RNA meant that expressed TCRB transcripts were sequenced. The protocol was immunoSEQ multiplex PCR, while the TCRdb copy is restricted to in-frame clones and leaves out a portion. The profile shows fewer than 65,000 clones, 59% of them singletons. The sequenced sample consisted of Tregs from blood. The receptors were sampled from a woman aged 18-29 years in good health.

The V gene is TRBV7-2, the J gene TRBJ2-1; D may be TRBD2 (6 bases). With 1 base removed from V and 7 bases from J, the gap between germline ends came to 11 bases. Germline assignment: CDR1 SGHTA and CDR2 FQGNSA. CDR3 length: 14 amino acids. The CDR3 loop reads CASSLGTSPNEQFF. DNA for the CDR3: TGTGCCAGCAGCTTAGGAACTAGCCCGAATGAGCAGTTCTTC.

This sequence joins TRBV5-1 and TRBJ1-6; D remains ambiguous. Trimming took 2 bases from V and 8 from J, leaving 17 bases between them. Per the germline V gene, CDR1 is SGHRS and CDR2 is YFSETQ. The CDR3 is 16 residues long. The CDR3 loop is CASSFQEAGNDSPLHF. The CDR3 coding sequence is TGCGCCAGCAGCTTTCAAGAGGCGGGCAACGATTCACCCCTCCACTTT.

The DNA of the CDR3 is TGTGCCAGTCGGCCCGCAGGGGTGGAAGATACGCAGTATTTT. Its translation is CASRPAGVEDTQYF. This chain uses TRBV19 with TRBJ2-3, with D perhaps matching TRBD1 (6 bases). Looked up from germline, CDR1 is LNHDA and CDR2 is SQIVND (reference sequence). The ends were cut back, 8 bases at V and 5 bases at J, with 17 bases in the middle. The CDR3 sequence is 14 residues long.

Regarding this clone: Mismatch with germline at one junction end may stem from a read error. The J gene is TRBJ2-7, the V gene TRBV7-7, with TRBD2 matching over 16 bases. CDR3 length equals 14 residues. Germline V gene lookup returns CDR1 SSHAT and CDR2 FNYEAQ (reference sequence). CDR3 sequence: CASSSGLAGGSLYF. The CDR3 nucleotides are TGTGCTAGCAGCTCGGGACTAGCGGGAGGGTCGCTGTACTTC. Filled out from reference TRBV7-7 and TRBJ2-7, the complete variable domain reads GAGVSQSPRYKVTKRGQDVTLRCDPISSHATLYWYQQALGQGPEFLTYFNYEAQPDKSGLPSDRFSAERPEGSISTLTIQRTEQRDSAMYRCASSSGLAGGSLYFGPGTRLTVT.

This clone was observed a handful of times. DNA for the CDR3: TGTGCCAGCAGTGGACTAGAGATCCTCCTCAATACGCAGTATTTT. Translation: CASSGLEILLNTQYF. The chain couples TRBV2 to TRBJ2-3; weak D call: TRBD2 (6 bases). This CDR3 spans 15 amino acids. Trimming pared 4 bases from V and 7 bases from J, leaving 18 bases between. Germline V gives CDR1 SNHLY, CDR2 FYNNEI.

This chain links TRBV7-9 with TRBJ2-5; D might be TRBD2 (5 bases). The CDR3 has 13 residues. CDR1 and CDR2 (germline): SEHNR, FQNEAQ (reference sequence). V lost 0 bases and J lost 11, with 13 bases in between. The CDR3 bases are TGTGCCAGCAGCTTAGCGGCAGTTGGGGAGCAGTACTTC. Encoded protein: CASSLAAVGEQYF.

The rearrangement links TRBV30 to TRBJ2-1; 9 bases match TRBD1. This CDR3 comprises 14 residues. The V gene's germline CDR1 is GTSNPN and CDR2 SVGIG (reference sequence). Unmatched junction bases numbered 6, after V lost 2 bases and J lost 7 bases. CDR3 in amino acids: CAWSFRDRANEQFF. The DNA for the CDR3 is TGTGCCTGGAGTTTCCGGGACAGGGCAAATGAGCAGTTCTTC.

V is TRBV7-2 and J is TRBJ2-3, with D perhaps TRBD1 (6 bases). Germline V CDR1 and CDR2: SGHTA, FQGNSA. V lost 1 base and J 5 bases, leaving 19 bases between the germline ends. CDR3 length equals 17 residues. In DNA, the CDR3 is TGTGCCAGCAGCTTAGTTGCAGGGGTGATGGGTGGAGATACGCAGTATTTT. Its protein product is CASSLVAGVMGGDTQYF. Based on the CDR3 plus reference TRBV7-2 and TRBJ2-3, the full variable domain is GAGVSQSPSNKVTEKGKDVELRCDPISGHTALYWYRQSLGQGLEFLIYFQGNSAPDKSGLPSDRFSAERTGGSVSTLTIQRTQQEDSAVYLCASSLVAGVMGGDTQYFGPGTRLTVL.

The J gene is TRBJ1-1, the V gene TRBV5-1, with unresolved D. Trimming shortened V by 5 bases and J by 1 base, and 6 bases separated the two germline ends. The CDR3 loop spans 12 amino acids. The germline V gene encodes CDR1 SGHRS and CDR2 YFSETQ. CDR3 region: CASSRGNTEAFF. The CDR3 nucleotides are TGCGCCAGCAGTCGGGGGAACACTGAAGCTTTCTTT.

The chain couples TRBV4-1 to TRBJ2-4; D possibly corresponds to TRBD1 (6 bases). Trimming pared 2 bases from V and 0 bases from J, leaving 11 bases between. The CDR3 runs 16 residues. Germline V lookup: CDR1 MGHRA, CDR2 YSYEKL. In DNA form, the CDR3 reads TGCGCCAGCAGCCAATCGGGACATCTAGCCAAAAACATTCAGTACTTC. It is translated as CASSQSGHLAKNIQYF.

The V gene is TRBV10-3, the J gene TRBJ1-6, with TRBD1 matching 9 bases. CDR3 length equals 13 residues. V lost 6 bases and J lost 7; bases outside the gene matches: 1. Germline V lookup: CDR1 ENHRY, CDR2 SYGVKD. CDR3 sequence (DNA): TGTGCCATCAGGACAGGGGGAAATTCACCCCTCCACTTT. It specifies CAIRTGGNSPLHF.

This clone was detected a few times. Other DNA variants within this sample encode the same CDR3. The chain's CDR3 is CSVRVYNEQFF. CDR3 coding DNA: TGCAGCGTCAGGGTTTACAATGAGCAGTTCTTC. The rearrangement uses TRBV29-1 and TRBJ2-1, with D perhaps TRBD1 (5 bases). The CDR3 spans 11 residues. Germline lookup yields CDR1 SQVTM and CDR2 ANQGSEA. Deletions cut 6 bases from V and 4 bases from J, with 7 bases between.

This clone was detected only once. V gene TRBV7-2 combines with J gene TRBJ2-7, with 9 positions matching TRBD1. Germline lookup yields CDR1 SGHTA and CDR2 FQGNSA. Trimming removed 5 bases from V and 4 bases from J; junction bases left unmatched: 6. The CDR3 consists of 14 residues. CDR3 sequence reads: CASSADRGGYEQYF. CDR3 coding DNA: TGTGCCAGCAGCGCGGACAGGGGTGGGTACGAGCAGTACTTC. Full variable domain (outside the CDR3, taken from reference TRBV7-2 and TRBJ2-7): GAGVSQSPSNKVTEKGKDVELRCDPISGHTALYWYRQSLGQGLEFLIYFQGNSAPDKSGLPSDRFSAERTGGSVSTLTIQRTQQEDSAVYLCASSADRGGYEQYFGPGTRLTVT.

The J gene is TRBJ1-2, the V gene TRBV29-1; the D gene is possibly TRBD1 (6 bases). Germline CDR1 and CDR2: SQVTM and ANQGSEA. V shed 4 bases and J shed 3 bases, with 12 bases lying between them. The CDR3 consists of 13 residues. The CDR3 nucleotides are TGCAGCGTTGTGGGGGCGAGGGACTATGGCTACACCTTC. Protein product: CSVVGARDYGYTF.

V and J are TRBV5-1 and TRBJ2-3; TRBD2 agrees at 11 bases. Trimming cost V 4 bases and J 4 bases; bases outside gene matches: 11. CDR1 is SGHRS and CDR2 is YFSETQ in the germline V gene. The CDR3 has 17 amino acids. The CDR3 coding sequence is TGCGCCAGCAGCCCCCTTCTAGCGGGGGGACGGCCAGATACGCAGTATTTT. Amino acid sequence: CASSPLLAGGRPDTQYF.

This rearrangement joins TRBV11-2 to TRBJ2-7; 8 positions agree with TRBD2. The CDR3 is made up of 14 amino acids. The V gene end was trimmed by 3 bases and the J gene end by 4 bases; junction bases not matched to a gene: 5. CDR1 is SGHAT and CDR2 is FQNNGV in the germline V gene. CDR3 bases: TGTGCCAGCAGCTTGGCCGGGGGGGCTTACGAGCAGTACTTC. Encoded protein: CASSLAGGAYEQYF.

This sequence joins TRBV29-1 and TRBJ2-4, with TRBD1 as a possible D gene (6 bases). CDR1 is SQVTM and CDR2 is ANQGSEA in the germline V gene. Trimming shortened V by 4 bases and J by 10 bases, and 17 bases separated the two germline ends. The CDR3 covers 13 residues. The CDR3 DNA reads as TGCAGCGTTGTTTCTGCAGGGGCAAGAATTCAGTACTTC. Its protein is CSVVSAGARIQYF.

On this clone itself: The same CDR3 also results from other DNA sequences found in this sample. The genes are TRBV7-9 and TRBJ2-7; 10 bases fit TRBD1. CDR3 length equals 15 residues. The trim removed 0 bases at V and 3 bases at J, leaving 2 bases unmatched. Germline lookup yields CDR1 SEHNR and CDR2 FQNEAQ (reference sequence). Here the CDR3 reads CASSLAGTGDYEQYF. The CDR3 region has the DNA TGTGCCAGCAGCTTAGCGGGGACAGGGGACTACGAGCAGTACTTC.

This rearrangement joins TRBV5-6 to TRBJ1-2; TRBD1 matches 11 bases. The CDR3 is 14 residues long. J lost 9 bases, V lost 5 bases, and 9 bases had no gene match. CDR1 is SGHDT, CDR2 YYEEEE, per germline. CDR3: CASRTPGQGVRYTF. The DNA of the CDR3 is TGTGCCAGCAGGACTCCGGGACAGGGGGTCCGCTACACCTTC.

The J gene is TRBJ1-1, the V gene TRBV7-9, with TRBD1 matching 7 bases. CDR1 is SEHNR and CDR2 is FQNEAQ in the germline V gene (reference sequence). After removal of 5 bases from V and 12 bases from J, the junction contained 15 bases not matched to a gene. The CDR3 is 14 residues long. The CDR3: CASSPEAGQRGSFF. The CDR3 coding sequence is TGTGCCAGCAGCCCTGAGGCGGGACAGAGAGGATCTTTCTTT.

The rearrangement uses TRBV9 and TRBJ1-6; 10 bases are a match to TRBD1. This CDR3 spans 15 amino acids. V was clipped by 3 bases and J by 6 bases; unmatched bases: 3. The germline V gene has CDR1 SGDLS and CDR2 YYNGEE. CDR3 sequence: CASSGGQGGNSPLHF. The CDR3 region has the DNA TGTGCCAGCAGCGGCGGACAGGGGGGTAATTCACCCCTCCACTTT. Supplemented by reference TRBV9 and TRBJ1-6, the full variable domain reads DSGVTQTPKHLITATGQRVTLRCSPRSGDLSVYWYQQSLDQGLQFLIQYYNGEERAKGNILERFSAQQFPDLHSELNLSSLELGDSALYFCASSGGQGGNSPLHFGNGTRLTVT.

The count of this clone is one. J is TRBJ2-1 and V is TRBV11-2, with 14 bases aligning to TRBD2. J gave up 7 bases and V 5 bases, and 4 bases lay outside the gene matches. The CDR3 is made up of 15 amino acids. CDR1 SGHAT and CDR2 FQNNGV come from the germline V gene. The CDR3 reads CASSRTSGRMNEQFF. The DNA of the CDR3 is TGTGCCAGCAGCCGGACTAGCGGGAGGATGAATGAGCAGTTCTTC.

The chain has TRBV6-1 and TRBJ2-2; TRBD2 aligns across 7 bases. With V trimmed by 6 bases and J by 6 bases, 4 bases remained unmatched. The CDR3 runs to 13 residues. Germline CDR1 reads MNHNS; CDR2 reads SASEGT. The CDR3 loop is CASRAGGSGELFF. CDR3 in DNA: TGTGCCAGCAGGGCCGGGGGGTCCGGGGAGCTGTTTTTT.

The rearrangement uses TRBV7-9 and TRBJ1-5; D ambiguous. V was clipped by 3 bases and J by 7 bases, with 10 bases between them. This CDR3 has 13 residues. The germline gives CDR1 SEHNR, CDR2 FQNEAQ (reference sequence). DNA for the CDR3: TGTGCCAGCAGCTTCAGAGAGGAACAGCCCCAGCATTTT. This encodes CASSFREEQPQHF.

The CDR3: CASSQDWGAYNEQFF. Here the CDR3 DNA reads TGCGCCAGCAGCCAAGATTGGGGGGCCTACAATGAGCAGTTCTTC. The J gene is TRBJ2-1, the V gene TRBV4-3, with D tentatively TRBD2 (6 bases). CDR3 length equals 15 residues. Germline V lookup: CDR1 LGHNA, CDR2 YSLEER. Between the trimmed V and J ends, which lost 0 bases and 2 bases, there was a span of 8 bases.

There are a few counts of this clone. V gene TRBV5-6 combines with J gene TRBJ2-1, with TRBD2 matching 10 bases. CDR1 and CDR2 (germline): SGHDT, YYEEEE. The CDR3 sequence is 18 residues long. Trimming at V came to 1 base and at J to 4 bases, leaving 11 bases not matched to a gene. The DNA for the CDR3 is TGTGCCAGCAGCTTGAGGCTAGCGGGGGCACTCCCTTACAATGAGCAGTTCTTC. This sequence encodes CASSLRLAGALPYNEQFF.

The chain uses TRBV6-1 and TRBJ1-1; TRBD1 agrees at 7 bases. The germline gives CDR1 MNHNS, CDR2 SASEGT. V lost 6 bases to trimming and J lost 6 bases; unmatched junction nucleotides: 7. This CDR3 is built from 13 residues. The CDR3 protein is CASSQGGWAEAFF. In DNA, the CDR3 is TGTGCCAGCAGCCAAGGGGGCTGGGCTGAAGCTTTCTTT.

Only a few counts were recorded for this clone. J is TRBJ2-5 and V is TRBV23-1; the D gene is possibly TRBD2 (5 bases). TRBV23-1 is an ORF, with its function uncertain. The CDR3 is 15 residues long. The V end lost 2 bases, the J end lost 0 bases, and 10 bases lay between the germline ends. In DNA form, the CDR3 reads TGCGCCAGCAGTCAAGTCGTCGGGGACCAAGAGACCCAGTACTTC. This codes for CASSQVVGDQETQYF.

This clone was recorded once. The chain employs TRBV7-9 and TRBJ2-7; 8 nucleotides match TRBD2. The CDR3 consists of 15 residues. V dropped 5 bases and J dropped 1; count of bases not matched to a gene: 7. The germline V gene has CDR1 SEHNR and CDR2 FQNEAQ (reference sequence). The CDR3 DNA follows: TGTGCCAGCAGCCCAAGCGGGAGCGGGTCCTACGAGCAGTACTTC. As protein: CASSPSGSGSYEQYF. Based on the CDR3 plus reference TRBV7-9 and TRBJ2-7, the full variable domain is DTGVSQNPRHKITKRGQNVTFRCDPISEHNRLYWYRQTLGQGPEFLTYFQNEAQLEKSRLLSDRFSAERPKGSFSTLEIQRTEQGDSAMYLCASSPSGSGSYEQYFGPGTRLTVT.

This chain's CDR3 is CASSSTRLYNEQFF. DNA for the CDR3: TGTGCCAGCAGCTCCACTAGACTCTACAATGAGCAGTTCTTC. The chain carries TRBV7-9 and TRBJ2-1, with D possibly matching TRBD2 (5 bases). CDR1 SEHNR and CDR2 FQNEAQ come from the germline V gene (reference sequence). CDR3 length: 14 residues. Deletions cut 4 bases from V and 3 bases from J, with 10 bases between.